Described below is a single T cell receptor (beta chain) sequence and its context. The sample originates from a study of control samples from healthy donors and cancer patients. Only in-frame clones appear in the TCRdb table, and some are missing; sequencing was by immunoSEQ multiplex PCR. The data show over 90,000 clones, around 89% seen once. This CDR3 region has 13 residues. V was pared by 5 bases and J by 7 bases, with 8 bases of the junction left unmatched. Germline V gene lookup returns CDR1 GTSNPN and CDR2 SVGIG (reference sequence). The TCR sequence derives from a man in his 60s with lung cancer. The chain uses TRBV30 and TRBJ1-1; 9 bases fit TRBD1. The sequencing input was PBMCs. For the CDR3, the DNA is TGTGCCTGGTCACAGGGGGCGAGTAATGAAGCTTTCTTT. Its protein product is CAWSQGASNEAFF.